The T cell receptor (beta chain) described here comes from a study of T cell responses to AZD1222 COVID-19 vaccine. At the level of the study: Second-dose intervals near 4 or 12 weeks were combined.

CDR1 and CDR2 (germline): SGHTS, YDEGEE. With 0 bases clipped from V and 3 bases from J, the junction kept 4 bases outside the gene matches. The CDR3 length is 15 residues. Sequencing used immunoSEQ multiplex PCR; TCRdb keeps in-frame clones, though not all of them. The sample carries about 120,000 clones, just under 90% recorded once. The TCR was taken from an adult in good health. This chain links TRBV5-8 with TRBJ2-7, with 9 bases identical to TRBD1. The material sequenced was peripheral blood, taken on day 0 of AZD1222 vaccination. The DNA of the CDR3 is TGTGCCAGCAGCTTGGGCCGGGACAGGGTCTACGAGCAGTACTTC. Translated, it gives CASSLGRDRVYEQYF.